Listed below are T cell receptor beta chains from one sample, sequenced in a study of cytomegalovirus exposure and HLA in healthy donors. TCRdb's copy holds only in-frame clones and misses some; the assay was immunoSEQ multiplex PCR. The repertoire has roughly 52,000 clones, roughly 53% of them found once; the top ten carry 12%. Sequenced material: PBMCs. The receptors come from a human donor in good health. CDR3s include the opening cysteine and the closing phenylalanine or tryptophan. D genes are given only for firm matches. Rows give clone size only sometimes, using once, few, many, or a class for an expanded clone.

abundance | j_gene | v_gene | d_gene | CDR3aa | CDR3nt
NA | TRBJ1-2 | TRBV9 | NA | CASSVVGDGYTF | TGTGCCAGCAGCGTAGTAGGGGATGGCTACACCTTC
few | TRBJ1-6 | TRBV9 | NA | CASSVGGYNSPLHF | TGTGCCAGCAGCGTAGGAGGGTATAATTCACCCCTCCACTTT
few | TRBJ2-7 | TRBV5-1 | TRBD1 | CASSLKDRGDEQYF | TGCGCCAGCAGCCTTAAGGACAGGGGTGACGAGCAGTACTTC
few | TRBJ2-7 | TRBV5-6 | NA | CASSLINEQYF | TGTGCCAGCAGCTTGATCAACGAGCAGTACTTC
few | TRBJ1-1 | TRBV6-5 | NA | CASSKQGSTEAFF | TGTGCCAGCAGTAAACAGGGTAGTACTGAAGCTTTCTTT
NA | TRBJ2-2 | TRBV5-1 | TRBD1 | CASRRDRGGTGELFF | TGCGCCAGCAGACGGGACAGGGGGGGCACCGGGGAGCTGTTTTTT
NA | TRBJ2-5 | TRBV7-2 | TRBD2 | CASSNPGAGGPGAQYF | TGTGCCAGCAGCAACCCAGGTGCGGGGGGGCCAGGGGCCCAGTACTTC
NA | TRBJ2-5 | TRBV7-9 | NA | CASTVAIEETQYF | TGTGCCAGCACCGTTGCGATAGAAGAGACCCAGTACTTC
NA | TRBJ2-1 | TRBV7-6 | NA | CASSLAAYNEQFF | TGTGCCAGCAGCTTAGCAGCGTACAATGAGCAGTTCTTC
NA | TRBJ1-1 | TRBV29-1 | NA | CSVEVASKAFF | TGCAGCGTTGAAGTGGCATCAAAAGCTTTCTTT
NA | TRBJ2-1 | TRBV28 | TRBD2 | CASSLGASGSSYNEQFF | TGTGCCAGCAGTTTAGGGGCTAGCGGGAGCTCCTACAATGAGCAGTTCTTC
few | TRBJ2-2 | TRBV5-1 | NA | CASSLTLAEAGELFF | TGCGCCAGCAGCCTGACCTTAGCGGAAGCCGGGGAGCTGTTTTTT
once | TRBJ1-2 | TRBV6-1 | NA | CASTSEGVVYGYTF | TGTGCCAGCACCTCTGAGGGGGTGGTCTATGGCTACACCTTC
NA | TRBJ2-5 | TRBV7-6 | NA | CASSLDPSGFSETQYF | TGTGCCAGCAGCTTAGACCCATCGGGGTTTTCAGAGACCCAGTACTTC
NA | TRBJ2-1 | TRBV4-3 | NA | CASSQIGGQPYNEQFF | TGCGCCAGCAGCCAGATCGGGGGACAGCCTTACAATGAGCAGTTCTTC
NA | TRBJ2-2 | TRBV10-3 | NA | CAISEPGGLRTGELFF | TGTGCCATCAGTGAACCGGGGGGCTTAAGAACCGGGGAGCTGTTTTTT
NA | TRBJ1-5 | TRBV29-1 | TRBD1 | CSVVQGDLGQPQHF | TGCAGCGTTGTCCAGGGGGATTTAGGTCAGCCCCAGCATTTT
NA | TRBJ2-3 | TRBV18 | TRBD2 | CASSPRRSGGQGTDTQYF | TGTGCCAGCTCACCTCGGCGGAGCGGGGGCCAAGGCACAGATACGCAGTATTTT
few | TRBJ2-3 | TRBV4-2 | TRBD2 | CASSQRGGSTDTQYF | TGTGCCAGCAGCCAGCGCGGGGGTAGCACAGATACGCAGTATTTT
few | TRBJ2-2 | TRBV30 | TRBD1 | CAWSVLGQGARELFF | TGTGCCTGGAGTGTGCTGGGACAGGGGGCCCGGGAGCTGTTTTTT